This is a list of T cell receptor beta chains from one sample in a study of CD8 T cells in ankylosing spondylitis. Each CDR3 protein is one row after TCRdb ran MiXCR on the 5' RACE reads. The data show some 200,000 distinct CDR3 sequences, roughly 24% seen once. The sequenced sample consisted of blood, either unsorted or a sorted T cell fraction (not recorded which). Receptors were obtained from a male donor with ankylosing spondylitis or in good health (not recorded which). Each CDR3 is given with its conserved first and last residue. The order of the fields is clone size, J gene, D gene, V gene, CDR3 protein, CDR3 DNA. The D gene is left open where the match is weak. Size is omitted from some rows. Given values are once, few, many or a class for expanded clones.

clone size: many
J gene: TRBJ2-1
D gene: TRBD2
V gene: TRBV5-1
CDR3 protein: CASSLVAGGGINEQFF
CDR3 DNA: TGCGCCAGCAGCTTGGTAGCGGGAGGGGGGATCAATGAGCAGTTCTTC

clone size: few
J gene: TRBJ2-5
D gene: TRBD2
V gene: TRBV7-2
CDR3 protein: CASSRGGAETQYF
CDR3 DNA: TGTGCCAGCAGCCGGGGGGGGGCGGAGACCCAGTACTTC

clone size: many
J gene: TRBJ1-6
D gene: -
V gene: TRBV5-1
CDR3 protein: CASSLASANSPLHF
CDR3 DNA: TGCGCCAGCAGCTTGGCTTCCGCTAATTCACCCCTCCACTTT

clone size: -
J gene: TRBJ2-2
D gene: TRBD2
V gene: TRBV4-3
CDR3 protein: CASSLGLAGGPVSGELFF
CDR3 DNA: TGCGCCAGCAGCCTCGGACTAGCGGGAGGGCCGGTGAGCGGGGAGCTGTTTTTT

clone size: many
J gene: TRBJ1-2
D gene: -
V gene: TRBV7-6
CDR3 protein: CASSPQYRKYGYTF
CDR3 DNA: TGTGCCAGCAGCCCACAGTACCGGAAATATGGCTACACCTTC

clone size: many
J gene: TRBJ2-7
D gene: TRBD2
V gene: TRBV20-1
CDR3 protein: CSALLREALSYEQYF
CDR3 DNA: TGCAGTGCACTCCTGCGGGAGGCCCTCTCCTACGAGCAGTACTTC

clone size: many
J gene: TRBJ1-1
D gene: -
V gene: TRBV29-1
CDR3 protein: CSVGGTRNTEAFF
CDR3 DNA: TGCAGCGTTGGGGGAACCAGGAACACTGAAGCTTTCTTT

clone size: many
J gene: TRBJ2-3
D gene: -
V gene: TRBV20-1
CDR3 protein: CSASGRQTTSTDTQYF
CDR3 DNA: TGCAGTGCTAGCGGCCGACAGACCACTAGCACAGATACGCAGTATTTT

clone size: -
J gene: TRBJ1-1
D gene: -
V gene: TRBV6-2/TRBV6-3
CDR3 protein: CASRAGAEGTEAFF
CDR3 DNA: TGTGCCAGCAGAGCCGGGGCGGAGGGGACTGAAGCTTTCTTT

clone size: many
J gene: TRBJ2-2
D gene: -
V gene: TRBV4-1
CDR3 protein: CASSRRELPTGELFF
CDR3 DNA: TGCGCCAGCAGCCGCCGGGAACTACCGACCGGGGAGCTGTTTTTT

clone size: -
J gene: TRBJ2-3
D gene: -
V gene: TRBV4-1
CDR3 protein: CASSQVGATDTQYF
CDR3 DNA: TGCGCCAGCAGCCAAGTGGGTGCCACAGATACGCAGTATTTT

clone size: many
J gene: TRBJ2-7
D gene: -
V gene: TRBV12-3/TRBV12-4
CDR3 protein: CASSLVSGVEQYF
CDR3 DNA: TGTGCCAGCAGTTTAGTGTCAGGGGTCGAGCAGTACTTC

clone size: -
J gene: TRBJ2-1
D gene: -
V gene: TRBV5-6
CDR3 protein: CASSLELGGIIF
CDR3 DNA: TGTGCCAGCAGCTTGGAACTGGGTGGTATAATCTTC

clone size: -
J gene: TRBJ1-1
D gene: TRBD1
V gene: TRBV29-1
CDR3 protein: CSVMSLPKTGARMNTEAFF
CDR3 DNA: TGCAGCGTGATGAGCTTACCAAAAACAGGGGCAAGGATGAACACTGAAGCTTTCTTT

clone size: -
J gene: TRBJ2-7
D gene: -
V gene: TRBV7-8
CDR3 protein: CASSGRGSEQYF
CDR3 DNA: TGTGCCAGCAGCGGTAGGGGCTCCGAGCAGTACTTC

clone size: few
J gene: TRBJ1-1
D gene: -
V gene: TRBV20-1
CDR3 protein: CSAGAPTEAFF
CDR3 DNA: TGCAGTGCTGGAGCGCCAACTGAAGCTTTCTTT

clone size: many
J gene: TRBJ2-2
D gene: -
V gene: TRBV28
CDR3 protein: CASSFWGAESNTGELFF
CDR3 DNA: TGTGCCAGCAGTTTTTGGGGGGCGGAATCGAACACCGGGGAGCTGTTTTTT

clone size: few
J gene: TRBJ1-1
D gene: -
V gene: TRBV29-1
CDR3 protein: CSVESAPLRDEAFF
CDR3 DNA: TGCAGCGTTGAATCGGCACCGCTTCGGGATGAAGCTTTCTTT